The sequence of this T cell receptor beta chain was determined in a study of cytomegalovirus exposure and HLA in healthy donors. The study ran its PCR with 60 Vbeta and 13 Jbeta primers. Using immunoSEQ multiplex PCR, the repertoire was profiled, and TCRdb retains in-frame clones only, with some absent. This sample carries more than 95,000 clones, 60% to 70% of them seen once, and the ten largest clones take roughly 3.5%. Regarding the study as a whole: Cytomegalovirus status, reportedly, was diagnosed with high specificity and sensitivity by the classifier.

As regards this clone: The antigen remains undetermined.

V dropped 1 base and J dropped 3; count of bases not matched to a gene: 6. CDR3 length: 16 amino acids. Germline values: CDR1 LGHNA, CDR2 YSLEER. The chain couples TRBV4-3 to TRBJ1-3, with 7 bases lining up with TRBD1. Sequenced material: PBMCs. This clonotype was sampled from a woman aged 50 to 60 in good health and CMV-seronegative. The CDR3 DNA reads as TGCGCCAGCAGCCAAGGTTCGCCAGGGGGTGGAAACACCATATATTTT. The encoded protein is CASSQGSPGGGNTIYF.